This T cell receptor (beta chain) was sequenced during a study of blood T cell repertoires in COVID-19 (dated by TCRdb to the early 2020s). Regarding the complete study: Samples from collaborators originated in the United States, Italy and Spain and spanned both the acute and convalescent phases of COVID-19. The material from the prospective study consisted of cDNA or gDNA derived from T cells, B-cell-depleted T cells, or PBMCs. Deeply sampled blood TCRbeta repertoires from subjects exposed to, actively infected with, or recovered from COVID-19 were included in the dataset. A freely available public database, intended as a resource for researchers studying the immune response to SARS-CoV-2, is where the repertoires were released. Samples came from the ongoing ImmuneRACE study (first 160 participants) plus 1,254 subjects from 6 global collaborators. A de-identified subject ID, COVID-19 status, age in years and sex were almost always included in the sample metadata. Where HLA class I and class II types were available, the types were taken from metadata supplied by the sample provider, not from assay-based typing.

TCRbeta CDR3 regions were amplified from genomic DNA using the immunoSEQ Assay, a bias-controlled multiplex PCR. In the source study's methods: The number of nucleated cells in each sample was estimated by amplification of reference gene primers within the assay. To quantify the absolute abundance of each unique TCRbeta CDR3 rearrangement, sequence reads were collapsed and filtered. For each sample, productive Simpson clonality was calculated as the square root of Simpson's diversity index across productive rearrangements. Entries here come from immuneACCESS through TCRdb and include only in-frame sequences with V and J called. Some clones fail to appear in such tables; in the studies checked, an unresolved V gene covers under half of the shortfall, and the cause of the remainder is unknown. The V and J calls and clone size were taken over from that table, and D and trimming were inferred from the DNA. The sample profile shows tens of thousands of clones; 88% of them were found once. The ten top clones hold approximately 5% of the sample.

Points the paper makes about the study in general: How much clinical and demographic metadata was included differed by source and by participant, and the metadata was provided uncurated.

As to this clone: Which antigen it targets is not known. The sample holds no much larger clone one base away, and base qualities are not on file.

Compared with germline, V lacks 4 bases and J lacks 5 bases; bases without a gene match: 4. The germline V gene provides CDR1 LGHNA and CDR2 YNFKEQ. From its cysteine to its phenylalanine, the CDR3 spans 16 amino acids. The read is trimmed to its CDR3 DNA, 48 bases read in frame from base 1. The collaborating institutions used their own protocols to collect whole blood in K2EDTA tubes. Collaborator samples were shipped for TCRbeta analysis as frozen whole blood, isolated PBMCs, or DNA extracted from either sample type. The receptor's source is a human donor in a cohort sampled during active COVID-19. Specimen: peripheral blood. The sequence joins TRBV4-2 to TRBJ2-3, with 15 bases aligning to TRBD2. The encoded CDR3 is CASSLGLAGGKDTQYF. DNA sequence: TGTGCCAGCAGCCTAGGACTAGCGGGAGGGAAAGATACGCAGTATTTT.